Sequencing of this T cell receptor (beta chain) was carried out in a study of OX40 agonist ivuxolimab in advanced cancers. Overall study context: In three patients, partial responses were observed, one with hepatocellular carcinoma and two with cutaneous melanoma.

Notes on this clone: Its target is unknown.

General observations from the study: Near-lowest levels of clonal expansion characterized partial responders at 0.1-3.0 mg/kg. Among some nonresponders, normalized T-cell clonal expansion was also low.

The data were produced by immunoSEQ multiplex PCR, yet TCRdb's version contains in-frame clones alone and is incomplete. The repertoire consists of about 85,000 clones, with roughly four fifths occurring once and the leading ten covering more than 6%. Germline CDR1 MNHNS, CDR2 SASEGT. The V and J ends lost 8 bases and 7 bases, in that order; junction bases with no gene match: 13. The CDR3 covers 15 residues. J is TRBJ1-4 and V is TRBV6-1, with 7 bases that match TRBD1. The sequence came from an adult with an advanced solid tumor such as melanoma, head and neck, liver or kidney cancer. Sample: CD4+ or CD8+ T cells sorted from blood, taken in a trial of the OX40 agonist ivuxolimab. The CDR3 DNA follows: TGTGCCAGCGGGAGGGAGGGGGCGGGTAGTGAAAAACTGTTTTTT. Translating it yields CASGREGAGSEKLFF.